The sequence of this T cell receptor (beta chain) was determined in a study of fetal regulatory T cell absence and autoimmunity. This clone was observed a single time. TCRdb's table, derived via immunoSEQ multiplex PCR, lists solely in-frame clones and lacks some. The repertoire has 95,000 or so clones, 55% to 75% of them found once; the top ten carry 1.5% to 2%. Per the germline V gene, CDR1 is SGHRS and CDR2 is YFSETQ. This CDR3 comprises 14 residues. Trimming stripped 0 bases from V and 4 bases from J, with 8 bases between. Sequencing was carried out using pancreas tissue. The chain joins TRBV5-1 to TRBJ1-3; D may be TRBD1 (5 bases). The clonotype comes from a male donor with IPEX syndrome. CDR3 amino acids: CASSLEGSGNTIYF. Written as DNA, the CDR3 is TGCGCCAGCAGCTTGGAGGGGAGCGGAAACACCATATATTTT.